One sample yielded the 21 T cell receptor beta chains listed below, sequenced in a study of T-cell reconstitution after alpha-beta-depleted transplantation in children. The authors prepared the TCRbeta library with unique molecular identifiers. From the PCR reads, TCRdb called clonotypes with MiXCR, one entry per CDR3 protein. The data show 490,000 or so distinct CDR3 sequences, around an eighth seen once. The starting material was PBMCs from the stem cell graft donor, obtained from the stem cell graft. The source is a human donor who donated a stem cell graft to a child with combined immunodeficiency.

V is TRBV5-1 and J is TRBJ2-1; 10 positions agree with TRBD2. Germline lookup yields CDR1 SGHRS and CDR2 YFSETQ. V lost 5 bases to trimming and J lost 3 bases; unmatched junction nucleotides: 11. This CDR3 spans 17 amino acids. This chain's CDR3 is CASRVGLAPSIYNEQFF. CDR3 bases: TGCGCCAGCAGAGTGGGACTAGCGCCGTCGATCTACAATGAGCAGTTCTTC.

The chain combines TRBV11-3 with TRBJ2-5; D is perhaps TRBD1 or TRBD2 (5 bases each). This CDR3 is 13 amino acids long. Germline CDR1 SGHNT, CDR2 YENEEA. V lost 5 bases and J 4 bases, leaving 11 bases between the germline ends. CDR3 protein: CASSIRGAETQYF. In DNA form, the CDR3 reads TGTGCCAGCAGCATACGGGGCGCAGAGACCCAGTACTTC.

This clonotype came up many times. The V gene is TRBV30, the J gene TRBJ2-7; D might be TRBD2 (5 bases). The germline V and J ends were trimmed by 7 bases and 2 bases, with 24 bases remaining between them. The CDR3 is made up of 16 amino acids. Per the germline V gene, CDR1 is GTSNPN and CDR2 is SVGIG (reference sequence). The CDR3 protein is CAYDTIAGPGTYEQYF. DNA of the CDR3: TGTGCCTACGACACAATTGCCGGACCCGGGACCTACGAGCAGTACTTC.

This chain connects TRBV20-1 to TRBJ2-7; 12 positions agree with TRBD2. Germline values: CDR1 DFQATT, CDR2 SNEGSKA (reference sequence). The J segment lost 3 bases and the V segment lost 2 bases, leaving 5 bases of the junction unmatched. The CDR3 has 15 amino acids. This CDR3 reads CSARRLAGALYEQYF. CDR3 sequence (DNA): TGCAGTGCTAGACGACTAGCGGGAGCCCTCTACGAGCAGTACTTC.

This rearrangement joins TRBV20-1 to TRBJ2-7, with D perhaps matching TRBD2 (5 bases). V lost 8 bases, J lost 0 bases, and 14 bases lay in between. The CDR3 totals 13 residues. Germline assignment: CDR1 DFQATT and CDR2 SNEGSKA (reference sequence). Here the CDR3 reads CSTYEGSSYEQYF. The DNA for the CDR3 is TGCAGTACCTACGAGGGAAGCTCCTACGAGCAGTACTTC.

This clonotype has at least ten counts. J is TRBJ2-5 and V is TRBV27, with 8 nucleotides matching TRBD2. Germline CDR1 and CDR2: MNHEY and SMNVEV (reference sequence). CDR3 size: 14 residues. V shed 2 bases and J 5 bases; nucleotides not matched to a gene: 4. The CDR3 bases are TGTGCCAGCAGTTTAGACGGGGGGGGCGAGACCCAGTACTTC. It is translated as CASSLDGGGETQYF.

The chain carries TRBV5-1 and TRBJ2-5; tentatively, D is TRBD2 (6 bases). The V and J ends lost 0 bases and 7 bases respectively, with 13 bases between them. The CDR3 covers 14 residues. Germline V gene data show CDR1 as SGHRS and CDR2 as YFSETQ. CDR3 region: CASSLGPGDGTQYF. CDR3 bases: TGCGCCAGCAGCTTGGGCCCGGGAGACGGGACCCAGTACTTC. The full variable domain, rest sourced from reference TRBV5-1 and TRBJ2-5, is KAGVTQTPRYLIKTRGQQVTLSCSPISGHRSVSWYQQTPGQGLQFLFEYFSETQRNKGNFPGRFSGRQFSNSRSEMNVSTLELGDSALYLCASSLGPGDGTQYFGPGTRLLVL.

The chain uses TRBV28 and TRBJ1-5, with D possibly being TRBD1 (6 bases). The ends were cut back, 2 bases at V and 6 bases at J, with 8 bases in the middle. CDR3 length: 13 amino acids. The germline V gene has CDR1 MDHEN and CDR2 SYDVKM. The CDR3, as DNA: TGTGCCAGCAGTTTAGGACAGTCTCAGCCCCAGCATTTT. Protein: CASSLGQSQPQHF.

The chain recombines TRBV28 with TRBJ2-7; 8 bases agree with TRBD2. The CDR3 runs to 13 residues. Germline V lookup: CDR1 MDHEN, CDR2 SYDVKM. V gave up 6 bases and J gave up 2 bases; unmatched junction bases: 3. The CDR3: CASRSRGAYEQYF. CDR3 DNA: TGTGCCAGCAGATCGCGGGGGGCCTACGAGCAGTACTTC.

A word on this clonotype: The limits of the CDR3 on the DNA are not certain, so only TCRdb's listed CDR3 is given. The rearrangement joins TRBV29-1 to TRBJ2-2; the table's D call TRBD1 went unverified against the DNA. In germline, CDR1 is SQVTM, CDR2 ANQGSEA. The CDR3 has 19 amino acids, counting both end residues. The CDR3 spells CSVVALGAMSPTNTGELIF.

V gene TRBV30 combines with J gene TRBJ1-5; TRBD1 aligns across 7 bases. CDR3 length: 15 residues. V was pared by 2 bases and J by 3 bases, with 7 bases of the junction left unmatched. CDR1 and CDR2 (germline): GTSNPN, SVGIG (reference sequence). CDR3 residues: CAWSLGDSVNQPQHF. In DNA form, the CDR3 reads TGTGCCTGGAGTTTGGGGGACAGCGTCAATCAGCCCCAGCATTTT.

This clonotype turned up a few times. The chain has TRBV12-3 or TRBV12-4 and TRBJ1-1, with a possible D match to TRBD1 (5 bases). CDR3 length equals 15 residues. Deletions cut 3 bases from V and 4 bases from J, with 15 bases between. CDR3 region: CASSFLGAGRTEAFF. CDR3 in DNA: TGTGCCAGCAGTTTCCTCGGGGCCGGTCGCACTGAAGCTTTCTTT.

This clonotype has just a few counts. This chain joins TRBV28 and TRBJ2-3, with 9 bases that match TRBD2. Unmatched junction bases numbered 7, after V lost 5 bases and J lost 1 base. CDR3 length equals 16 residues. Germline CDR1 MDHEN, CDR2 SYDVKM. Here the CDR3 reads CASSTPGLAGTDTQYF. The CDR3 DNA reads as TGTGCCAGCAGTACCCCGGGACTAGCAGGCACAGATACGCAGTATTTT. The full variable domain, completed using reference TRBV28 and TRBJ2-3, is DVKVTQSSRYLVKRTGEKVFLECVQDMDHENMFWYRQDPGLGLRLIYFSYDVKMKEKGDIPEGYSVSREKKERFSLILESASTNQTSMYLCASSTPGLAGTDTQYFGPGTRLTVL.

This rearrangement joins TRBV20-1 to TRBJ2-1; TRBD2 agrees at 9 bases. There are 14 residues in the CDR3. Trimming took 5 bases from V and 4 from J; bases not matched to a gene: 6. Germline V lookup: CDR1 DFQATT, CDR2 SNEGSKA (reference sequence). CDR3 nucleotides: TGCAGTGCTGGAGGACTAGCGACATACAATGAGCAGTTCTTC. It yields the protein CSAGGLATYNEQFF.

This clonotype was picked up many times. This sequence joins TRBV29-1 and TRBJ2-1, with TRBD2 matching 9 bases. Per the germline V gene, CDR1 is SQVTM and CDR2 is ANQGSEA. The CDR3 is made up of 15 amino acids. The V and J ends lost 4 bases and 3 bases, in that order; junction bases with no gene match: 7. The CDR3 nucleotides read TGCAGCGTTGTGAAACTAGCGGGTATCTACAATGAGCAGTTCTTC. Its protein product is CSVVKLAGIYNEQFF.

In its sample, this clonotype was seen many times. V is TRBV6-2 or TRBV6-3 and J is TRBJ2-3; TRBD2 matches at 15 bases. V trimming: 6 bases; J trimming: 1 base; junction bases outside the gene matches: 17. This CDR3 has 21 residues. Per the germline V gene, CDR1 is MNHEY and CDR2 is SVGEGT. Here the CDR3 DNA reads TGTGCCAGCAGCCTTGCTCGGACTAGCGGGGGGGCTTCCCCCCGCACAGATACGCAGTATTTT. Residues: CASSLARTSGGASPRTDTQYF.

There are many counts of this clonotype. This chain joins TRBV6-4 and TRBJ2-7, with D possibly being TRBD2 (6 bases). Looked up from germline, CDR1 is MRHNA and CDR2 is SNTAGT. CDR3 length equals 13 residues. V lost 4 bases and J 5 bases, leaving 12 bases between the germline ends. CDR3 sequence: CASSGARLDEQYF. The CDR3, as DNA: TGTGCCAGCAGTGGGGCCAGACTAGACGAGCAGTACTTC.

The chain joins TRBV18 to TRBJ2-3; D is ambiguous. V was clipped by 3 bases and J by 4 bases, with 8 bases between them. The CDR3 loop spans 13 amino acids. Germline assignment: CDR1 KGHSH and CDR2 LQKENI. Here the CDR3 DNA reads TGTGCCAGCTCACCGCCCCCTTCAGATACGCAGTATTTT. This codes for CASSPPPSDTQYF.

This clonotype was recorded a few times. This rearrangement joins TRBV5-1 to TRBJ1-1; D is perhaps TRBD1 (5 bases). The germline V and J ends were trimmed by 6 bases and 4 bases, with 16 bases remaining between them. This CDR3 region has 14 residues. CDR1 SGHRS and CDR2 YFSETQ come from the germline V gene. CDR3 coding DNA: TGCGCCAGCACGGGTCAGGGAGAGGGCACTGAAGCTTTCTTT. This encodes CASTGQGEGTEAFF.

This clonotype was counted between two and nine times. V gene TRBV6-2 or TRBV6-3 combines with J gene TRBJ2-1, with TRBD1 matching over 7 bases. The CDR3 has 14 amino acids. After removal of 2 bases from V and 5 bases from J, the junction contained 3 bases not matched to a gene. Germline assignment: CDR1 MNHEY and CDR2 SVGEGT. CDR3 nucleotides: TGTGCCAGCAGTTACCTTGACAGGGACAATGAGCAGTTCTTC. It translates to CASSYLDRDNEQFF.

The chain recombines TRBV2 with TRBJ2-6; perhaps TRBD1 as D (6 bases). The CDR3 is 19 amino acids. Germline V gives CDR1 SNHLY, CDR2 FYNNEI. The V end lost 8 bases, the J end lost 0 bases, and 23 bases lay between the germline ends. The CDR3 DNA sequence: TGTGCCAGCTGTTTAAGCTTGGGCAGGGGAGACTCTGGGGCCAACGTCCTGACTTTC. It codes for CASCLSLGRGDSGANVLTF.